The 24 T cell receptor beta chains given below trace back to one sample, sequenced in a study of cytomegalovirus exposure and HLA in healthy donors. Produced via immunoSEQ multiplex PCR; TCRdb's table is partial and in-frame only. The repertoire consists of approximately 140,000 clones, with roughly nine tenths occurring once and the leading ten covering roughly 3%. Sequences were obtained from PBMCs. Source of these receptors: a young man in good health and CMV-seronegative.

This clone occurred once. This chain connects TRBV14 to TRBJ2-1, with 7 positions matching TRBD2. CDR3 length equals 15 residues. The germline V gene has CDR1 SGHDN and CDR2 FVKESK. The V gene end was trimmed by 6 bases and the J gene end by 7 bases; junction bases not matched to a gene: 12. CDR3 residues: CASSKGRVIENEQFF. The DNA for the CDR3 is TGTGCCAGCAGTAAAGGGAGGGTTATAGAAAATGAGCAGTTCTTC.

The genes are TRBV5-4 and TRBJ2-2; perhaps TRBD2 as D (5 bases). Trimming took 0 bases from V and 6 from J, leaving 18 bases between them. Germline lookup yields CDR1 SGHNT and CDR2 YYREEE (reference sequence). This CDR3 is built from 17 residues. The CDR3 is CASSLDSRRTLAGELFF. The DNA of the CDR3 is TGTGCCAGCAGCTTGGATTCCCGCCGGACTCTCGCCGGGGAGCTGTTTTTT.

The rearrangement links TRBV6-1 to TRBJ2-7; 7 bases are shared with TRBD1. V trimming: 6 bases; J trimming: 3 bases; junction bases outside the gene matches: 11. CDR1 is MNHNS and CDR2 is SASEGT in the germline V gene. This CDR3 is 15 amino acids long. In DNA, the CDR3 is TGTGCCAGCAGCCAAGAGGGGGCAGGGCACTACGAGCAGTACTTC. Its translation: CASSQEGAGHYEQYF.

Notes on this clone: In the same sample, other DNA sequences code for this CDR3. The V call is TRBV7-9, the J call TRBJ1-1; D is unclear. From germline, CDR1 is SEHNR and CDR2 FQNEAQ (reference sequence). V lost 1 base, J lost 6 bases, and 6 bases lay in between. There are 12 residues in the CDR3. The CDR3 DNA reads TGTGCCAGCAGCTTAGGTGGAGCTGAAGCTTTCTTT. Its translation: CASSLGGAEAFF.

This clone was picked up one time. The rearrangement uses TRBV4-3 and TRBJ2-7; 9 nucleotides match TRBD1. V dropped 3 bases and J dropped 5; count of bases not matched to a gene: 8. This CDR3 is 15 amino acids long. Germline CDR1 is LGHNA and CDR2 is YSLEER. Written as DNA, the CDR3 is TGCGCCAGCAGCCAGCCAGGACAGGGGAGGAACGAGCAGTACTTC. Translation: CASSQPGQGRNEQYF.

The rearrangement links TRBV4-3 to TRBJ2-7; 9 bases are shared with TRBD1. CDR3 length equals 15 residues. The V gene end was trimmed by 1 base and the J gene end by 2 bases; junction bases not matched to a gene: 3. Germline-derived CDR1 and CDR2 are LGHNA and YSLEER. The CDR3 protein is CASSQAGQGTYEQYF. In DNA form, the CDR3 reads TGCGCCAGCAGCCAAGCGGGACAGGGAACCTACGAGCAGTACTTC.

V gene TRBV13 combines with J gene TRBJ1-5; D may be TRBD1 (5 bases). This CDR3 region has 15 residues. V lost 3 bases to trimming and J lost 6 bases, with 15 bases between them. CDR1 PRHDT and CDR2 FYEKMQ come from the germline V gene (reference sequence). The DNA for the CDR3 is TGTGCCAGCAGCTTCGGGACCGCCGGGAGTCAGCCCCAGCATTTT. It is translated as CASSFGTAGSQPQHF.

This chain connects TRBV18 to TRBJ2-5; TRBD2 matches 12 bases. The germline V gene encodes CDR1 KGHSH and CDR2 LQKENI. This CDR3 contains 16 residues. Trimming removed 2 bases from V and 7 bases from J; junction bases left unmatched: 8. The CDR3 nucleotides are TGTGCCAGCTCACCAACTAGCGGGGGGCTTCGGGGGACCCAGTACTTC. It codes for CASSPTSGGLRGTQYF.

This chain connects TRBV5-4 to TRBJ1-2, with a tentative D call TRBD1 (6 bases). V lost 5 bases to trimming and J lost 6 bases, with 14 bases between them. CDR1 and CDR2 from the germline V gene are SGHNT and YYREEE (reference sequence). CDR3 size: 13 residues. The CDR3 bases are TGTGCCAGCAGGGTACAGGGTACGAATGGCTACACCTTC. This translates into CASRVQGTNGYTF.

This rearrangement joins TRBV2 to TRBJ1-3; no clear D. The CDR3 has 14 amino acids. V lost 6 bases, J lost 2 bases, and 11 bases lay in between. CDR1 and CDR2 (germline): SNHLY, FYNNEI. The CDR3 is CASRPSGAGNTIYF. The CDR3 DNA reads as TGTGCCAGCAGACCCAGCGGGGCTGGAAACACCATATATTTT.

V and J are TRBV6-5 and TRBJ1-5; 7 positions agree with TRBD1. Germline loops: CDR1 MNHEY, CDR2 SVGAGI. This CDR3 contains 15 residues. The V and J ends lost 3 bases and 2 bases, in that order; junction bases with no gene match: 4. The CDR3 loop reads CASSYSGQRNQPQHF. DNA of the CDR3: TGTGCCAGCAGTTATTCGGGACAGCGCAATCAGCCCCAGCATTTT.

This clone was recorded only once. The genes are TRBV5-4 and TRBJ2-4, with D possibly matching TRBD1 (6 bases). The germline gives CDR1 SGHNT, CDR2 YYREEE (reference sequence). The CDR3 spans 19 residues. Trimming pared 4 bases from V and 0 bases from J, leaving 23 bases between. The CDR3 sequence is CASSGYAGQLPLAKNIQYF. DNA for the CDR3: TGTGCCAGCAGCGGCTACGCCGGACAGCTGCCTCTAGCCAAAAACATTCAGTACTTC.

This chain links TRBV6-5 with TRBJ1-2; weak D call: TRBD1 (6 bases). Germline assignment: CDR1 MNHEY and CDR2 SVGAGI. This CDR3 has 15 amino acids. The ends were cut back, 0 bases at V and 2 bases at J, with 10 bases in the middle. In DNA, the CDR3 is TGTGCCAGCAGTTACTCGAATACAGGGAACTATGGCTACACCTTC. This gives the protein CASSYSNTGNYGYTF.

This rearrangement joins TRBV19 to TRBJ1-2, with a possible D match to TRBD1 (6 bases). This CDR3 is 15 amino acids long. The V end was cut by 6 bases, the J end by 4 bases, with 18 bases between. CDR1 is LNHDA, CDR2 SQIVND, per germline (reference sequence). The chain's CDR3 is CASRYRDIGFYGYTF. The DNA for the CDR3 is TGTGCCAGTAGATACCGGGACATAGGGTTCTATGGCTACACCTTC.

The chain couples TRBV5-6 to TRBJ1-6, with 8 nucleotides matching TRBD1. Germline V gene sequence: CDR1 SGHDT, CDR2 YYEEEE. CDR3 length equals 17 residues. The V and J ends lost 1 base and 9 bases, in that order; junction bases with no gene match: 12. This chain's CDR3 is CASSLSVPEQGVSPLHF. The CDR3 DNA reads TGTGCCAGCAGCTTGAGTGTCCCTGAACAGGGGGTTTCACCCCTCCACTTT. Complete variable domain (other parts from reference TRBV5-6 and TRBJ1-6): DAGVTQSPTHLIKTRGQQVTLRCSPKSGHDTVSWYQQALGQGPQFIFQYYEEEERQRGNFPDRFSGHQFPNYSSELNVNALLLGDSALYLCASSLSVPEQGVSPLHFGNGTRLTVT.

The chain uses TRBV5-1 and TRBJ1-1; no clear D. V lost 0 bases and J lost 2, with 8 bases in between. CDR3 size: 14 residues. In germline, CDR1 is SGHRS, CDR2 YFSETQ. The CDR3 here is CASSLGGANTEAFF. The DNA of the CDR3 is TGCGCCAGCAGCTTGGGTGGAGCTAACACTGAAGCTTTCTTT.

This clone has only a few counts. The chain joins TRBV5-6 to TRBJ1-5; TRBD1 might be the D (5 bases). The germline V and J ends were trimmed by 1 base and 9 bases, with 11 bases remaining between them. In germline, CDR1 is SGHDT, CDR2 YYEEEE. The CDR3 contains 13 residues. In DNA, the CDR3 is TGTGCCAGCAGCTTGAGGGGACTGGGGCCCCAGCATTTT. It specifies CASSLRGLGPQHF.

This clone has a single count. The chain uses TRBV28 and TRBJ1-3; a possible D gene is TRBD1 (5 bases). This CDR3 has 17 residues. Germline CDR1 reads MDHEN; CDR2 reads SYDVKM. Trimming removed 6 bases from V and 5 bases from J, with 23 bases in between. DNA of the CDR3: TGTGCCAGCAGGGGAGGGGTCGAGTCTTGGAAACGAAACACCATATATTTT. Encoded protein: CASRGGVESWKRNTIYF.

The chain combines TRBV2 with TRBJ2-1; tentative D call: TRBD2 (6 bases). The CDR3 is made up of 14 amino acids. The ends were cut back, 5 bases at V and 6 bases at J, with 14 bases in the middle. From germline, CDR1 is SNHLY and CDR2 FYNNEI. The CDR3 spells CASSPDGSPNEQFF. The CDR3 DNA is TGTGCCAGCAGTCCAGACGGGAGTCCCAATGAGCAGTTCTTC.

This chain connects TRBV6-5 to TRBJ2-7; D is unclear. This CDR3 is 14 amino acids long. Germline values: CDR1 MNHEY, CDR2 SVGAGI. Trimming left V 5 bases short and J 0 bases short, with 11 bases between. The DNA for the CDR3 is TGTGCCAGCAGTCTATCGAGGAGCTCCTACGAGCAGTACTTC. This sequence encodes CASSLSRSSYEQYF.

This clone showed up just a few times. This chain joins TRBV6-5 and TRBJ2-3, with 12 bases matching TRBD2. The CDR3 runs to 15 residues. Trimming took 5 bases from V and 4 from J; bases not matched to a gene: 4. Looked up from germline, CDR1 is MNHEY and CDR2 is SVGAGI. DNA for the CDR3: TGTGCCAGCAGTGGACTAGCGGGAAACCCAGATACGCAGTATTTT. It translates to CASSGLAGNPDTQYF.

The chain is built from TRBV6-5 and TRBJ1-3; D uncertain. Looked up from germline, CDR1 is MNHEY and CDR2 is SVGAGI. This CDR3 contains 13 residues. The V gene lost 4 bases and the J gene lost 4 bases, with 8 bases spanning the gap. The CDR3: CASSLTEGNTIYF. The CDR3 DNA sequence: TGTGCCAGCAGTTTAACAGAGGGAAACACCATATATTTT.

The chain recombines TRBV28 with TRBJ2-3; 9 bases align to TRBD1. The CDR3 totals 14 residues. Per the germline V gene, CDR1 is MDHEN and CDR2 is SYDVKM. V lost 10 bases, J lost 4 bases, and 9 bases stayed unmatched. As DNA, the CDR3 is TGTGCCACACAGGGGGCGCATGACCCAGATACGCAGTATTTT. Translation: CATQGAHDPDTQYF. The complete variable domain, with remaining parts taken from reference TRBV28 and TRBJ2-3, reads DVKVTQSSRYLVKRTGEKVFLECVQDMDHENMFWYRQDPGLGLRLIYFSYDVKMKEKGDIPEGYSVSREKKERFSLILESASTNQTSMYLCATQGAHDPDTQYFGPGTRLTVL.

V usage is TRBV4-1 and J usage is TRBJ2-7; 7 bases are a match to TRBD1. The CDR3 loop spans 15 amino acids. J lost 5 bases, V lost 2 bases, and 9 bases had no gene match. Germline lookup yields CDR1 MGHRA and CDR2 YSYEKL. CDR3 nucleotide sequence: TGCGCCAGCAGCCAATTCGAGACAGGGAGTCACGAGCAGTACTTC. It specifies CASSQFETGSHEQYF.